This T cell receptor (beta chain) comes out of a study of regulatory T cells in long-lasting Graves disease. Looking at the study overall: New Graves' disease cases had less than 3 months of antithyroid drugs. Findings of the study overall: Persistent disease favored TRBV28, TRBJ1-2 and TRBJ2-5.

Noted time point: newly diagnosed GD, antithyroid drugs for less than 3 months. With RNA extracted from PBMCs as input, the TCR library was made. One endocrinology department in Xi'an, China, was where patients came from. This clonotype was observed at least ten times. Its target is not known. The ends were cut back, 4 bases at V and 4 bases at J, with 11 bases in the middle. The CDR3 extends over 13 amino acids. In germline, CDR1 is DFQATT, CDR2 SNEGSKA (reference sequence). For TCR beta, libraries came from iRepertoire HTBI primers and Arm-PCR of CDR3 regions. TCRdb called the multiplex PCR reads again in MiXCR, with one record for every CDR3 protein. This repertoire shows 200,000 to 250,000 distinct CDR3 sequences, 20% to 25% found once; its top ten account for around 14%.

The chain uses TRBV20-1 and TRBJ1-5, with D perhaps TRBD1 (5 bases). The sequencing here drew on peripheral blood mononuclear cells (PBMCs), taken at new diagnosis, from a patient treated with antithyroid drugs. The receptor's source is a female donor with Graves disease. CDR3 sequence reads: CSAIPGPNQPQHF. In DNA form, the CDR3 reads TGCAGTGCTATCCCAGGGCCGAATCAGCCCCAGCATTTT.